This TCR beta chain was retrieved from a study of OX40 agonist ivuxolimab in advanced cancers. Points from the study as a whole: Expanded clones belonging to CD8+ T cells outnumbered, on average, those of CD4+. Certain nonresponders likewise exhibited a low normalized T-cell clonal expansion.

Here immunoSEQ multiplex PCR was the method, and the copy in TCRdb shows in-frame clones only, minus some. The table has some 64,000 clones, roughly 89% seen once. Patients were ineligible given autoimmune disease history or systemic immunosuppression. Blood was sampled at baseline, cycle 4 day 1, and cycle 7 day 1. The CDR3 runs to 15 residues. Germline CDR1 MNHEY, CDR2 SVGAGI. V shed 2 bases and J shed 0 bases, with 7 bases lying between them. This clone was detected a few times. Its antigen is currently unknown. Sample: CD4+ or CD8+ T cells sorted from blood, taken in a trial of the OX40 agonist ivuxolimab. The receptor comes from an adult with an advanced solid tumor such as melanoma, head and neck, liver or kidney cancer. The chain has TRBV6-5 and TRBJ2-2, with no clear D. The CDR3 region has the DNA TGTGCCAGCAGTTACGAGGAGCCGAACACCGGGGAGCTGTTTTTT. It translates to CASSYEEPNTGELFF.